This paragraph reports one TCR beta chain. Its specificity is not known. V was cut by 6 bases and J by 5 bases, with 10 bases left in between. The germline gives CDR1 SQVTM, CDR2 ANQGSEA. The CDR3 extends over 11 amino acids. The data belong to a study of early stage breast cancer tumors. Overall study context: Of around 15 invasive breast tumors, about 12 were hormone receptor-positive, HER2-negative.

Findings and limits, study-wide: Comparing each tissue with blood distinguished tumor from normal in about 85% of the 16 patients.

Clones were sequenced by immunoSEQ multiplex PCR, and TCRdb holds only the in-frame ones, with some missing. The sample has roughly 30,000 clones, 80% seen once. This TCR derives from a person in their sixties or seventies with breast cancer. The material sequenced was blood. The chain has TRBV29-1 and TRBJ1-1, with D possibly TRBD1 on 6 matching bases. The CDR3 loop reads CSVLDSTEAFF. The CDR3 DNA is TGCAGCGTATTGGACAGTACTGAAGCTTTCTTT.